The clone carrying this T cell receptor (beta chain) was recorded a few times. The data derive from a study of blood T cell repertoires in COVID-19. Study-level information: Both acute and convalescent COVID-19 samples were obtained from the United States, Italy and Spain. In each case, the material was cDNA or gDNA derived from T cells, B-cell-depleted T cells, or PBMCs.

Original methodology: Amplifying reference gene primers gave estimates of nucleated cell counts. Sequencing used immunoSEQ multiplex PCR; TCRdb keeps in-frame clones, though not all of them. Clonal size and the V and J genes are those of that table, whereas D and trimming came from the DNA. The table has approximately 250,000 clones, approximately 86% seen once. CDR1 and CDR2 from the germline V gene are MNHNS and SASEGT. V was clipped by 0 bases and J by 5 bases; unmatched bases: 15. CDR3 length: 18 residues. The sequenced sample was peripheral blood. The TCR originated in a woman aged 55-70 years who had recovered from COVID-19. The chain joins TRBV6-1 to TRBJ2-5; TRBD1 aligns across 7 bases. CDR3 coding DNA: TGTGCCAGCAGTGAAGCATCGTATTTTAGGGGGCTGAGGGAGACCCAGTACTTC. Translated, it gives CASSEASYFRGLRETQYF.